These T cell receptor beta chains were read from a single sample in a study of OX40 agonist ivuxolimab in advanced cancers. Sequencing was performed with immunoSEQ multiplex PCR; in TCRdb, only in-frame clones are kept and a portion is missing. Altogether some 100,000 clones are present, 92% being singletons, with the ten largest covering 3% to 4%. The specimen comprised CD4+ or CD8+ T cells sorted from blood, sampled in a trial of the OX40 agonist ivuxolimab. The receptors here all came from an adult with an advanced solid tumor such as melanoma, head and neck, liver or kidney cancer. Both conserved end residues are part of each CDR3. The D gene is left open where the match is weak. Size values are once, few and many counts, or a class for expanded clones, and some rows have none.

d_call clone_size j_call v_call cdr3_nt cdr3_aa
NA NA TRBJ1-1 TRBV11-2 TGTGCCAGCAGCTTAGTCCCAGGGATGAACACTGAAGCTTTCTTT CASSLVPGMNTEAFF
NA NA TRBJ1-4 TRBV4-3 TGCGCCAGCAGCCAAGACCCTGGACAGCCCTGGGGAACTAATGAAAAACTGTTTTTT CASSQDPGQPWGTNEKLFF
TRBD1 NA TRBJ1-1 TRBV28 TGTGCCAGCAGGACACAGGGGTGGACCACTGAAGCTTTCTTT CASRTQGWTTEAFF
NA once TRBJ2-1 TRBV14 TGTGCCAGCAGCCAGGGTCTGGAGCAGTTCTTC CASSQGLEQFF
NA NA TRBJ1-4 TRBV9 TGTGCCAGCAGCCCCCTGGGGAGGGGTGGTGAAAAACTGTTTTTT CASSPLGRGGEKLFF
TRBD2 once TRBJ2-7 TRBV25-1 TGTGCCAGCAGCTCTCCTCTAGCGGGAGACTACGAGCGGTACTTC CASSSPLAGDYERYF
NA NA TRBJ2-1 TRBV12-5 TGTGCTAGTGTGGCTCTTCCTGACAATGAGCAGTTCTTC CASVALPDNEQFF
TRBD2 NA TRBJ2-1 TRBV19 TGTGCCAGTAGTCGAGCGGGGGGAGCTTACAATGAGCAGTTCTTC CASSRAGGAYNEQFF
NA NA TRBJ1-5 TRBV4-3 TGCGCCAGCAGCCAAGCTTATACCAGCGTGGGCGCCAATCAGCCCCAGCATTTT CASSQAYTSVGANQPQHF
NA NA TRBJ1-1 TRBV27 TGTGCCAGCAGTTTATCGTCCAGGGGTGTGACTGAAGCTTTCTTT CASSLSSRGVTEAFF
NA NA TRBJ2-1 TRBV6-5 TGTGCCAGCAGCCGATCAGACAATGAGCAGTTCTTC CASSRSDNEQFF
TRBD1 once TRBJ2-1 TRBV5-6 TGTGCCAGCAGCTTGCGCGGGACAGGGGGCCAACATGAGCAGTTCTTC CASSLRGTGGQHEQFF
TRBD2 NA TRBJ2-5 TRBV10-3 TGTGCCATCAGCCGGCCAGCGGGAGGGCCGGGCGAGACCCAGTACTTC CAISRPAGGPGETQYF
NA NA TRBJ1-2 TRBV25-1 TGTGCCAGCAGTGAAGCCCGGTTTCCCTATGGCTACACCTTC CASSEARFPYGYTF
NA NA TRBJ1-3 TRBV30 TGTGCCTGGAGGAGGGGCTCCTACTCTGGAAACACCATATATTTT CAWRRGSYSGNTIYF
TRBD2 NA TRBJ2-1 TRBV7-7 TGTGCTAGCAGCTTATCGCTAGCGGGGTACGATGAGCAGTTCTTC CASSLSLAGYDEQFF
NA NA TRBJ2-3 TRBV27 TGTGCCAGCAAACGCCTCCGGGACACCCTGACAGATACGCAGTATTTT CASKRLRDTLTDTQYF
TRBD1 NA TRBJ1-1 TRBV7-9 TGTGCCAGCAGCCGGACAGGGGAGAACACTGAAGCTTTCTTT CASSRTGENTEAFF
NA NA TRBJ1-1 TRBV11-2 TGTGCCAGCAGCTTAAACGGCAGAAACACTGAAGCTTTCTTT CASSLNGRNTEAFF
NA NA TRBJ2-1 TRBV27 TGTGCCAGCAGTTGGGACTTCTACAATGAGCAGTTCTTC CASSWDFYNEQFF
NA NA TRBJ2-7 TRBV11-2 TGTGCCAGCAGCTTAGGGCAAGGACCCTCCTACGAGCAGTACTTC CASSLGQGPSYEQYF
TRBD1 few TRBJ1-1 TRBV30 TGTGCCTATCTAGACGGAGGAGACAGGGGGAACACTGAAGCTTTCTTT CAYLDGGDRGNTEAFF
NA NA TRBJ2-1 TRBV19 TGTGCCAGTAGTCCCTGGGAGGGGGGCGGTTACAATGAGCAGTTCTTC CASSPWEGGGYNEQFF
NA NA TRBJ2-5 TRBV7-6 TGTGCCAGCAGCCCCCCGGGGGCCTATTTTCTCGTGACCCAGTACTTC CASSPPGAYFLVTQYF
TRBD1 NA TRBJ1-5 TRBV7-8 TGTGCCAGCAGCACAGACAGGGTGGTTCAGCCCCAGCATTTT CASSTDRVVQPQHF
NA NA TRBJ2-3 TRBV4-1 TGCGCCAGCAGCTTAAGAGGAGGCGGGAGCACAGATACGCAGTATTTT CASSLRGGGSTDTQYF
NA NA TRBJ2-2 TRBV9 TGTGCCAGCAGCAGGAGGGGGGCCCCCACCGGGGAGCTGTTTTTT CASSRRGAPTGELFF